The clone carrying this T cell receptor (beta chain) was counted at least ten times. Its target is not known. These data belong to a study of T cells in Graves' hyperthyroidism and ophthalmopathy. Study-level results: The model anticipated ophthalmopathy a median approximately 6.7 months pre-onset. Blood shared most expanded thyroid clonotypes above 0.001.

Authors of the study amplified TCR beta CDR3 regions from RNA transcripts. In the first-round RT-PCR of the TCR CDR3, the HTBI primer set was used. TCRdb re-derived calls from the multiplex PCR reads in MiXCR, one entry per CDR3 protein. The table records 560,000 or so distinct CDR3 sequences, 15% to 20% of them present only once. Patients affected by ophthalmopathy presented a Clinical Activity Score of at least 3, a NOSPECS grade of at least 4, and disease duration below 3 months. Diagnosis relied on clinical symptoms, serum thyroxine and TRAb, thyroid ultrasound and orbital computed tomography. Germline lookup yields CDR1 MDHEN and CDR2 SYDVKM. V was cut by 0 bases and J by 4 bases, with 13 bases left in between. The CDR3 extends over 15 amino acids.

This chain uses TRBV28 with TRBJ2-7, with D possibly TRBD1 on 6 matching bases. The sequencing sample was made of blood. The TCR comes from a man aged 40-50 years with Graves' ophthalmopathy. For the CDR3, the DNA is TGTGCCAGCAGTTTATGGGGACAAGCTGGGTACGAGCAGTACTTC. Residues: CASSLWGQAGYEQYF.